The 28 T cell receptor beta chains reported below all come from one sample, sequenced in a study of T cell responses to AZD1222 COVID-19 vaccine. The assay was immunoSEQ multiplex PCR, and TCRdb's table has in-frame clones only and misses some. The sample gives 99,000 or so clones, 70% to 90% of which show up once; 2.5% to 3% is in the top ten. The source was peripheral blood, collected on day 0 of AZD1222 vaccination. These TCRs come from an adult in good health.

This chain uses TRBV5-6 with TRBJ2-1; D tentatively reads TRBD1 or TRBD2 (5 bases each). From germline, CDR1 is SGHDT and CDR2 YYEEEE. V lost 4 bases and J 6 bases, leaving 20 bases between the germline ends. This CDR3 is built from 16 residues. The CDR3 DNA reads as TGTGCCAGCAGCGGGCCGGGACCTGCTGGGGGCAATGAGCAGTTCTTC. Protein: CASSGPGPAGGNEQFF.

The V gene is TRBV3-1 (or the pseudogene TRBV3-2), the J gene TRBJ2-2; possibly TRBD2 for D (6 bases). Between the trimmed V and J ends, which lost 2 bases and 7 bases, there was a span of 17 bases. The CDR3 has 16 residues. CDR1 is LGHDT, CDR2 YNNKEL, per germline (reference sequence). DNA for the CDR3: TGTGCCAGCAGCCAAATTGGTCCGGGGGTTGGCGGGGAGCTGTTTTTT. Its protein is CASSQIGPGVGGELFF.

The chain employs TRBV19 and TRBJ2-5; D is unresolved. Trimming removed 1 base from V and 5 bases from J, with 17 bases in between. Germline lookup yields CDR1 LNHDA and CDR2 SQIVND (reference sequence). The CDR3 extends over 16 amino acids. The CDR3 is CASSIGGLGMGETQYF. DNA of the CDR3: TGTGCCAGTAGTATAGGAGGTCTCGGTATGGGGGAGACCCAGTACTTC.

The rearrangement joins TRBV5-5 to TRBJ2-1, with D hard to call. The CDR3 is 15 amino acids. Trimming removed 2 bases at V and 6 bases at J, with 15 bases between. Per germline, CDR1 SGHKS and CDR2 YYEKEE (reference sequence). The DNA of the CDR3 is TGTGCCAGCAGCTTATTTGTTACTACGGGCAATGAGCAGTTCTTC. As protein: CASSLFVTTGNEQFF.

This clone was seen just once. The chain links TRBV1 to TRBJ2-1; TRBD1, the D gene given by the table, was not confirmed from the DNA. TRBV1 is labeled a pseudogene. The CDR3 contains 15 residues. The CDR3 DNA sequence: TGCACCAGCAGGCAGGGACATCAGGGCTACAATGAGCAGTTCTTC. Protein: CTSRQGHQGYNEQFF.

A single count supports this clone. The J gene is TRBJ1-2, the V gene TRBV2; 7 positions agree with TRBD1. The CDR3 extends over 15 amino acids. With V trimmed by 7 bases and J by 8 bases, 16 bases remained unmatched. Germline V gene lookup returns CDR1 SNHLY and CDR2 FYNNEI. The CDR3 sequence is CASTGFGTVSFGYTF. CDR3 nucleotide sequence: TGTGCCAGCACTGGATTCGGGACAGTCTCTTTCGGCTACACCTTC.

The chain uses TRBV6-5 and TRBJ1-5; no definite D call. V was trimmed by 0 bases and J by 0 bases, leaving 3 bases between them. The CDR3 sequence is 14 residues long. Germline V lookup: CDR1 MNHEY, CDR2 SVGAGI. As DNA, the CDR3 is TGTGCCAGCAGTTACTCAAATAGCAATCAGCCCCAGCATTTT. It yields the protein CASSYSNSNQPQHF.

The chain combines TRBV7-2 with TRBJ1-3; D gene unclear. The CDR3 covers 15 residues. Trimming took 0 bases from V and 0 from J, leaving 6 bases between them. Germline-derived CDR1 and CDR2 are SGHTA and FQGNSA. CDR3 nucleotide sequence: TGTGCCAGCAGCTTAGCACCGTACTCTGGAAACACCATATATTTT. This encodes CASSLAPYSGNTIYF.

The CDR3 nucleotides are TGTGCCAGTAGTATGGTCCAAAGAGGTAATGAGCAGTTCTTC. Its protein is CASSMVQRGNEQFF. V usage is TRBV19 and J usage is TRBJ2-1; no definite D call. This CDR3 spans 14 amino acids. The germline V gene has CDR1 LNHDA and CDR2 SQIVND (reference sequence). V dropped 3 bases and J dropped 7 bases, with 13 bases sitting between them.

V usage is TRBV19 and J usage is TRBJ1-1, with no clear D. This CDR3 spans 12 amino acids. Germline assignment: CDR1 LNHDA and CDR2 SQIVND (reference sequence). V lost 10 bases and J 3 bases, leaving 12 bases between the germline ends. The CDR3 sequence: CATVYRDTEAFF. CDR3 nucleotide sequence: TGTGCCACCGTCTATAGGGACACTGAAGCTTTCTTT.

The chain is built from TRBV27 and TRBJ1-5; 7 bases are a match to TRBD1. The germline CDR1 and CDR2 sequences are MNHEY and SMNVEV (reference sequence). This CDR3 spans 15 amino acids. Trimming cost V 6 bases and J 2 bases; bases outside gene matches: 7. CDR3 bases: TGTGCCAGCAGCCGACAGGGTTGGGGCAATCAGCCCCAGCATTTT. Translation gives CASSRQGWGNQPQHF.

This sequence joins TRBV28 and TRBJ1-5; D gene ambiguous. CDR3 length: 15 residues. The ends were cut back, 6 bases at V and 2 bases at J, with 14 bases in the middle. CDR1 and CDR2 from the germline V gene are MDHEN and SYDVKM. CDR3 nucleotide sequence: TGTGCCAGCAGGACCCCGGGGTTTGGCAATCAGCCCCAGCATTTT. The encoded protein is CASRTPGFGNQPQHF.

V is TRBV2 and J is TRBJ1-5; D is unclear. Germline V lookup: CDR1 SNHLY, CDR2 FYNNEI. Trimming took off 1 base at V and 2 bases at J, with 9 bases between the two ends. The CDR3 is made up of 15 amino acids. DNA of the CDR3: TGTGCCAGCAGTGAAGATGGGAGGGGCAATCAGCCCCAGCATTTT. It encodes CASSEDGRGNQPQHF.

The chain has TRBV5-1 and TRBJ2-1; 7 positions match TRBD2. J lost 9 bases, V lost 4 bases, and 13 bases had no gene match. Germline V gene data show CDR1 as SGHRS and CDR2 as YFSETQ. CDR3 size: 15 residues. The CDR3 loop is CASSPRAGVDGEQFF. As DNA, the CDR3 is TGCGCCAGCAGCCCCCGGGCGGGGGTAGATGGTGAGCAGTTCTTC. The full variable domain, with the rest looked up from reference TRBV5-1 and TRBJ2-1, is KAGVTQTPRYLIKTRGQQVTLSCSPISGHRSVSWYQQTPGQGLQFLFEYFSETQRNKGNFPGRFSGRQFSNSRSEMNVSTLELGDSALYLCASSPRAGVDGEQFFGPGTRLTVL.

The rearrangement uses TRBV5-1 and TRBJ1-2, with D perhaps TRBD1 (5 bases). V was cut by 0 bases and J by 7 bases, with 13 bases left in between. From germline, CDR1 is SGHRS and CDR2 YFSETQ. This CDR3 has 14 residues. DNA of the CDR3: TGCGCCAGCAGCTTGGCCGGAGCGGGGACTGGCTACACCTTC. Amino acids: CASSLAGAGTGYTF.

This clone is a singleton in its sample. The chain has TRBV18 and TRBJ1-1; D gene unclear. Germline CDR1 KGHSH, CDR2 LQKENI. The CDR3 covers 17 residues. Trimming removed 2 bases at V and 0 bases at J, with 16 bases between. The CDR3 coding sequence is TGTGCCAGCTCACCAAACTCAAACAGCTATTTGAACACTGAAGCTTTCTTT. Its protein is CASSPNSNSYLNTEAFF.

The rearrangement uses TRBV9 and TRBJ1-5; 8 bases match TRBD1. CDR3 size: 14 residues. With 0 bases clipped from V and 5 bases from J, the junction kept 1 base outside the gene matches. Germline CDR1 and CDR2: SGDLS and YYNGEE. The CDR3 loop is CASSVGTGYQPQHF. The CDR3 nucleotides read TGTGCCAGCAGCGTAGGGACAGGGTATCAGCCCCAGCATTTT.

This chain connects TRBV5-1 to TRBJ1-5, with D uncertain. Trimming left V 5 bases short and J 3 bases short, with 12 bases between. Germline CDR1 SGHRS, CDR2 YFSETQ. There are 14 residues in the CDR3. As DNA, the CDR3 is TGCGCCAGCAGTGACGGGCGGCTCAATCAGCCCCAGCATTTT. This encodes CASSDGRLNQPQHF.

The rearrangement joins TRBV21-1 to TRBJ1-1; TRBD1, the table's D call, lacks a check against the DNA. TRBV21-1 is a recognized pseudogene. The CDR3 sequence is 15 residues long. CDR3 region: CASSWTGKADTEAFF. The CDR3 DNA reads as TGTGCCAGCAGTTGGACAGGGAAGGCAGACACTGAAGCTTTCTTT.

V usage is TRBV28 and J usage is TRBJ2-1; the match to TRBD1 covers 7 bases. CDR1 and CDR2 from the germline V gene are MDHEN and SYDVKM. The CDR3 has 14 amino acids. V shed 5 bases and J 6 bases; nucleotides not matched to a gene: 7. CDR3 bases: TGTGCCAGCAGTCCCAGACAGGGATTCAATGAGCAGTTCTTC. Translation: CASSPRQGFNEQFF.

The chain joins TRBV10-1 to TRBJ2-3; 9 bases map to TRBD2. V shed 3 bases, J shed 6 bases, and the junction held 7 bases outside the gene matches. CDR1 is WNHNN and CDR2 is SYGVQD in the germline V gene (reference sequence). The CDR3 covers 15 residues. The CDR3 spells CASSDPLAGLDTQYF. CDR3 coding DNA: TGCGCCAGCAGTGATCCCCTAGCGGGACTGGATACGCAGTATTTT.

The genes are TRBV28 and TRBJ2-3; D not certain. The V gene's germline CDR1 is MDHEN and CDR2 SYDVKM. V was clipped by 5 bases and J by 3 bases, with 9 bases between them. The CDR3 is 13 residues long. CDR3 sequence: CASSLQITDTQYF. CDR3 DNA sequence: TGTGCCAGCAGTCTCCAAATTACAGATACGCAGTATTTT. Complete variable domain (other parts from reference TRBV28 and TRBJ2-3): DVKVTQSSRYLVKRTGEKVFLECVQDMDHENMFWYRQDPGLGLRLIYFSYDVKMKEKGDIPEGYSVSREKKERFSLILESASTNQTSMYLCASSLQITDTQYFGPGTRLTVL.

CDR3 in amino acids: CASSQDLNPNTEAFF. As DNA, the CDR3 is TGTGCCAGCAGCCAAGACCTGAACCCGAACACTGAAGCTTTCTTT. This chain uses TRBV14 with TRBJ1-1; no firm D call. CDR3 length: 15 amino acids. CDR1 is SGHDN, CDR2 FVKESK, per germline. Trimming took off 0 bases at V and 1 base at J, with 9 bases between the two ends.

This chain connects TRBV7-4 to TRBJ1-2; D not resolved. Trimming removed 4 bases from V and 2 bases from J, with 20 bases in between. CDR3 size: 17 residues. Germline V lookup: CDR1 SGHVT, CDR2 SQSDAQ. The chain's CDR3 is CASSSIGSLPKNYGYTF. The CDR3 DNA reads TGTGCCAGCAGCTCAATCGGCAGTCTACCCAAAAACTATGGCTACACCTTC.

In DNA, the CDR3 is TGTGCCAGCAGCCCCAACCTTGGAAACACCATATATTTT. Translating gives CASSPNLGNTIYF. The genes are TRBV3-1 (or the pseudogene TRBV3-2) and TRBJ1-3; D is undetermined. Germline V gene lookup returns CDR1 LGHDT and CDR2 YNNKEL (reference sequence). This CDR3 contains 13 residues. The V end was cut by 4 bases, the J end by 3 bases, with 7 bases between.

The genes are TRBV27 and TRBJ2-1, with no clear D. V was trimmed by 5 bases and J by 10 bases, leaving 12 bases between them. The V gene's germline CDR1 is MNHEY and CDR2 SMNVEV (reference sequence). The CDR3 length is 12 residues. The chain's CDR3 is CASSTRRAEQFF. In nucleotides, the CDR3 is TGTGCCAGCAGTACCCGACGGGCGGAGCAGTTCTTC.

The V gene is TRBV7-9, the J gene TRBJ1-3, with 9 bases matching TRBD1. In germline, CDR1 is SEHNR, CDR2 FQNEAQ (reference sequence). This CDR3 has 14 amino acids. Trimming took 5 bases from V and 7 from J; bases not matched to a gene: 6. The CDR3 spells CASSQGTGRNTIYF. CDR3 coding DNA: TGTGCCAGCAGCCAAGGGACAGGGCGTAACACCATATATTTT.

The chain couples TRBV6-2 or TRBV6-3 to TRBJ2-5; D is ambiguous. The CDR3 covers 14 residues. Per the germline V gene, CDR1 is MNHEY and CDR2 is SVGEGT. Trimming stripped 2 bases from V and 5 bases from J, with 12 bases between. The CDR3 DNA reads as TGTGCCAGCAGTTACCTAGGAAGGCGGGAGACCCAGTACTTC. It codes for CASSYLGRRETQYF.